This T cell receptor (beta chain) was sequenced during a study of blood T cell repertoires in COVID-19 (TCRdb year 2020). A note on the overall study: The collaborator samples originated in the United States, Italy and Spain and spanned the acute and convalescent phases of COVID-19. The samples were drawn from two sources: the first 160 participants of the ongoing ImmuneRACE study, and 950 to 1,500 subjects contributed by 6 global collaborators. The sample metadata nearly always contained a de-identified subject ID, COVID-19 status, age in years and sex. HLA class I and class II types, where available, came from metadata supplied by the sample provider rather than from assay-based typing. The dataset comprised deeply sampled blood TCRbeta repertoires from subjects exposed to, actively infected with, or recovered from COVID-19. The material from the prospective study consisted of cDNA or gDNA derived from T cells, B-cell-depleted T cells, or PBMCs. The repertoires were released in a freely available public database intended as a resource for research on the immune response to SARS-CoV-2. General study outcomes and caveats: Clinical and demographic metadata were provided uncurated, with the amount varying by source and participant.

TCRbeta CDR3 regions were amplified from genomic DNA by means of the immunoSEQ Assay, a bias-controlled multiplex PCR. The paper's data handling went like this. Nucleated cell counts per sample were estimated from amplification of reference gene primers within the assay. To quantify the absolute abundance of each unique TCRbeta CDR3 rearrangement, sequence reads were collapsed and filtered. For each sample, productive Simpson clonality was calculated by taking the square root of Simpson's diversity index across productive rearrangements. Entries here come from immuneACCESS through TCRdb and include only in-frame sequences with V and J called. Some clones fail to appear in such tables; in the studies checked, an unresolved V gene covers under half of the shortfall, and the cause of the remainder is unknown. V, J and clone size are taken as reported in that table, and D and trimming were inferred from the DNA itself. The sample records 150,000 or so clones, under 85% of which are singletons. About 12% of the sample comes from the top ten.

On this clone itself: The target of this receptor is not known. Qualities for individual bases were not recorded, and no much larger clone is one base off.

In the prospective study, participants were about 18 to 95 years old, resided in about two dozen geographic areas of the United States, and were enrolled through a virtual design. In the prospective study, participants were assigned to cohorts based on the clinical history participants reported in a screening survey and a study questionnaire. Recovered participants in ImmuneRACE Cohort 3 were defined as having two consecutive negative NP/OP PCR tests, clearance from a healthcare professional, or resolution of symptoms. Each participant in the prospective study had whole blood, serum and a nasopharyngeal or oropharyngeal swab collected by mobile phlebotomists. Additional blood draws and questionnaires over an approximately 2-month period could optionally be provided by prospective study participants. Blood samples from the prospective study were shipped frozen or at room temperature prior to DNA extraction.

The origin of this receptor is a man between 50 and 59 years old who had recovered from COVID-19. The sequenced sample consisted of PBMCs or T cells enriched from blood (not recorded which).

The sequenced DNA: TGTGCCAGTAGTTCACCGGGACAGTCAAACTATGGCTACACCTTC. Its amino acids are CASSSPGQSNYGYTF. The sequence links TRBV19 to TRBJ1-2; 7 bases in between match TRBD1. Looking up the germline V gene (reference sequence) yields CDR1 LNHDA and CDR2 SQIVND. V and J are trimmed by 5 bases and 2 bases, and the gene matches miss 8 bases of the junction. Its CDR3 holds 15 amino acids, cysteine through phenylalanine. Only the CDR3 DNA stays, 45 bases, in frame from base 1.